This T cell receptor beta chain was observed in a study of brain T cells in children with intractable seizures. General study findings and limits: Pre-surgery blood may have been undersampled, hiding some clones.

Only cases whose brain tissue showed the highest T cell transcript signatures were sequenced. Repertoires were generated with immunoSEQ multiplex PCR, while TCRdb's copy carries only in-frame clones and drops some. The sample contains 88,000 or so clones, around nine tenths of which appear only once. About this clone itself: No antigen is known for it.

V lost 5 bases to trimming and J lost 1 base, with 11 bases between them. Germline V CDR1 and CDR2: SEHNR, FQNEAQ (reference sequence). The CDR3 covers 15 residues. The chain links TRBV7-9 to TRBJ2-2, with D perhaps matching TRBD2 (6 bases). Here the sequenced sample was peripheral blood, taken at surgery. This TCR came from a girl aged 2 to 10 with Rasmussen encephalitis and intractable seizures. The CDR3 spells CASSLRGRNTGELFF. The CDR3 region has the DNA TGTGCCAGCAGCCTGCGGGGCAGGAACACCGGGGAGCTGTTTTTT.